This TCR beta chain derives from a study of cytotoxic CD8 clonotypes in ibrutinib-treated CLL. Study-wide points: Higher circulating CD8+ T-cell counts strongly accompanied higher baseline clonality, above age-matched healthy donors.

On this clone: Its specificity is not known.

Investigators sought sequencing depths of between 1 in 200,000 and 1 in 1 million T cells. Measured with immunoSEQ multiplex PCR; TCRdb has only the in-frame clones, and not every one. This table holds a few hundred thousand clones, around four fifths found once. The V gene lost 0 bases and the J gene lost 7 bases, with 12 bases spanning the gap. Germline V lookup: CDR1 LGHNT, CDR2 FRNRAP. CDR3 length equals 15 residues. This clonotype was sampled from a human donor with chronic lymphocytic leukemia. Sequenced material: PBMCs, taken before ibrutinib treatment. This chain connects TRBV12-5 to TRBJ2-2, with D possibly TRBD1 on 6 matching bases. The CDR3 protein is CASGLVGGYIGELFF. The CDR3 nucleotides are TGTGCTAGTGGTTTGGTAGGGGGTTATATCGGGGAGCTGTTTTTT. Together with reference TRBV12-5 and TRBJ2-2, the CDR3 gives the full variable domain: DARVTQTPRHKVTEMGQEVTMRCQPILGHNTVFWYRQTMMQGLELLAYFRNRAPLDDSGMPKDRFSAEMPDATLATLKIQPSEPRDSAVYFCASGLVGGYIGELFFGEGSRLTVL.